One and the same sample provided the 8 T cell receptor beta chains below, sequenced in a study of cytomegalovirus exposure and HLA in healthy donors. The PCR used 60 Vbeta and 13 Jbeta primers. Profiling relied on immunoSEQ multiplex PCR, and the TCRdb table lists in-frame clones only, not all of them. This table holds about 140,000 clones, more than 75% found once. Sequenced: PBMCs. The receptors stem from a male donor in good health and CMV-seronegative.

The V gene is TRBV6-1, the J gene TRBJ1-1; TRBD1 matches 12 bases. CDR3 length equals 16 residues. Germline V gives CDR1 MNHNS, CDR2 SASEGT. V lost 4 bases to trimming and J lost 1 base; unmatched junction nucleotides: 4. CDR3 DNA sequence: TGTGCCAGCAGTGTGGGACAGGGGGCTCGGAACACTGAAGCTTTCTTT. This sequence encodes CASSVGQGARNTEAFF.

The chain carries TRBV19 and TRBJ2-7; perhaps TRBD2 as D (6 bases). Germline CDR1 reads LNHDA; CDR2 reads SQIVND (reference sequence). This CDR3 is 13 amino acids long. With 6 bases removed from V and 0 bases from J, the gap between germline ends came to 9 bases. The CDR3 loop is CASSAGSSYEQYF. CDR3 in DNA: TGTGCCAGTAGCGCCGGGAGCTCCTACGAGCAGTACTTC.

V usage is TRBV27 and J usage is TRBJ2-7, with TRBD2 identical over 8 bases. CDR1 and CDR2 from the germline V gene are MNHEY and SMNVEV (reference sequence). The CDR3 spans 16 residues. V lost 4 bases to trimming and J lost 1 base; unmatched junction nucleotides: 9. CDR3 DNA sequence: TGTGCCAGCAGTTCTGGGGGCGGGGGGTTGTCCTACGAGCAGTACTTC. Translation: CASSSGGGGLSYEQYF.

V and J are TRBV7-9 and TRBJ1-1; D is possibly TRBD1 (5 bases). Trimming removed 1 base from V and 7 bases from J, with 16 bases in between. The CDR3 runs to 15 residues. Germline loops: CDR1 SEHNR, CDR2 FQNEAQ (reference sequence). CDR3 bases: TGTGCCAGCAGCTTAGTATGGAGGGGCGGGAATGAAGCTTTCTTT. It encodes CASSLVWRGGNEAFF.

The rearrangement uses TRBV4-2 and TRBJ2-7; 11 bases agree with TRBD2. Germline values: CDR1 LGHNA, CDR2 YNFKEQ. V lost 2 bases and J lost 5; bases outside the gene matches: 2. This CDR3 comprises 14 residues. The CDR3 region is CASSQLAGGHEQYF. CDR3 DNA: TGTGCCAGCAGCCAACTAGCGGGAGGCCACGAGCAGTACTTC.

V is TRBV7-2 and J is TRBJ1-2; 8 bases are a match to TRBD1. The ends lost 1 base at V and 4 bases at J; junction bases unmatched: 8. The germline CDR1 and CDR2 sequences are SGHTA and FQGNSA. The CDR3 contains 16 residues. The CDR3 here is CASSLVVRGRGYGYTF. CDR3 in DNA: TGTGCCAGCAGCTTAGTGGTCAGGGGGCGCGGCTATGGCTACACCTTC. Together with reference TRBV7-2 and TRBJ1-2, the CDR3 gives the full variable domain: GAGVSQSPSNKVTEKGKDVELRCDPISGHTALYWYRQSLGQGLEFLIYFQGNSAPDKSGLPSDRFSAERTGGSVSTLTIQRTQQEDSAVYLCASSLVVRGRGYGYTFGSGTRLTVV.

This chain uses TRBV4-2 with TRBJ2-3, with D possibly matching TRBD1 (6 bases). CDR1 and CDR2 (germline): LGHNA, YNFKEQ. Trimming took 3 bases from V and 6 from J, leaving 19 bases between them. The CDR3 runs 16 residues. The DNA of the CDR3 is TGTGCCAGCAGCCACCCGCTCTCAGGGGTCCCCGATACGCAGTATTTT. Translation gives CASSHPLSGVPDTQYF.

The chain employs TRBV19 and TRBJ1-5; 9 nucleotides line up with TRBD1. The V gene end was trimmed by 0 bases and the J gene end by 7 bases; junction bases not matched to a gene: 7. Germline CDR1 reads LNHDA; CDR2 reads SQIVND (reference sequence). CDR3 length: 16 amino acids. CDR3 residues: CASSIDLGTGRQPQHF. The CDR3 DNA is TGTGCCAGTAGTATAGATCTCGGGACAGGGAGACAGCCCCAGCATTTT.